The next 24 T cell receptor beta chains were all read from a single sample in a study of CD8+ T cells in alopecia areata. RNA was isolated and reverse transcribed to cDNA, the sequencing template. Assay: immunoSEQ multiplex PCR; the TCRdb copy retains only in-frame clones and omits some. The profile shows about 97,000 clones, less than 50% of them singletons. The sequencing input was CD4+ T cells sorted from blood. The receptors were gathered from a human donor with alopecia areata.

The rearrangement joins TRBV19 to TRBJ1-2, with 7 bases identical to TRBD1. This CDR3 contains 14 residues. The J segment lost 0 bases and the V segment lost 7 bases, leaving 5 bases of the junction unmatched. From germline, CDR1 is LNHDA and CDR2 SQIVND (reference sequence). For the CDR3, the DNA is TGTGCCAGTACCCGAGACAGGGCTAACTATGGCTACACCTTC. Protein sequence: CASTRDRANYGYTF.

The chain links TRBV2 to TRBJ2-4; TRBD1 aligns across 12 bases. The V and J ends lost 6 bases and 8 bases, in that order; junction bases with no gene match: 5. This CDR3 region has 14 residues. Germline V gene data show CDR1 as SNHLY and CDR2 as FYNNEI. CDR3 in amino acids: CASSPGQGADIQYF. The CDR3 DNA reads TGTGCCAGCAGCCCGGGACAGGGGGCGGACATTCAGTACTTC.

V is TRBV30 and J is TRBJ2-7; D remains unclear. V was pared by 7 bases and J by 7 bases, with 5 bases between. The CDR3 covers 8 residues. Germline lookup yields CDR1 GTSNPN and CDR2 SVGIG (reference sequence). The CDR3 DNA sequence: TGTGCCTCCGGGGAGCAGTACTTC. Amino acids: CASGEQYF.

In this sample, this clone turned up a few times. The gene calls are TRBV5-1 and TRBJ2-2; 7 bases match TRBD1. Germline CDR1 is SGHRS and CDR2 is YFSETQ. The CDR3 totals 15 residues. Trimming took 4 bases from V and 0 from J; bases not matched to a gene: 3. The CDR3 spells CASSEDRPNTGELFF. The CDR3, as DNA: TGCGCCAGCAGCGAGGACAGGCCGAACACCGGGGAGCTGTTTTTT.

This clone has just a few counts. The V gene is TRBV15, the J gene TRBJ1-2; 7 nucleotides match TRBD1. With 8 bases clipped from V and 5 bases from J, the junction kept 11 bases outside the gene matches. The CDR3 totals 14 residues. The germline gives CDR1 LNHNV, CDR2 YYDKDF (reference sequence). CDR3 region: CATAKPGQLYGYTF. The CDR3 nucleotides read TGTGCCACCGCTAAACCGGGACAGCTTTATGGCTACACCTTC. The full variable domain, in which reference TRBV15 and TRBJ1-2 provide the parts outside the CDR3, is DAMVIQNPRYQVTQFGKPVTLSCSQTLNHNVMYWYQQKSSQAPKLLFHYYDKDFNNEADTPDNFQSRRPNTSFCFLDIRSPGLGDTAMYLCATAKPGQLYGYTFGSGTRLTVV.

This chain links TRBV7-9 with TRBJ2-1; 10 bases agree with TRBD2. Unmatched junction bases numbered 0, after V lost 6 bases and J lost 4 bases. Germline loops: CDR1 SEHNR, CDR2 FQNEAQ (reference sequence). This CDR3 region has 13 residues. CDR3 amino acids: CASRLAGYNEQFF. The DNA of the CDR3 is TGTGCCAGCAGACTAGCGGGGTACAATGAGCAGTTCTTC. The whole variable domain, remainder taken from reference TRBV7-9 and TRBJ2-1, is DTGVSQNPRHKITKRGQNVTFRCDPISEHNRLYWYRQTLGQGPEFLTYFQNEAQLEKSRLLSDRFSAERPKGSFSTLEIQRTEQGDSAMYLCASRLAGYNEQFFGPGTRLTVL.

V usage is TRBV15 and J usage is TRBJ2-5; 7 bases are a match to TRBD2. Unmatched junction bases numbered 6, after V lost 5 bases and J lost 0 bases. This CDR3 is 15 amino acids long. From germline, CDR1 is LNHNV and CDR2 YYDKDF (reference sequence). CDR3 nucleotides: TGTGCCACCAGCGGCCGGACTAGGGACCAAGAGACCCAGTACTTC. This encodes CATSGRTRDQETQYF.

The chain recombines TRBV25-1 with TRBJ1-4; D perhaps matches TRBD1 (5 bases). Germline V lookup: CDR1 MGHDK, CDR2 SYGVNS. The length of the CDR3 is 15 residues. The V end lost 1 base, the J end lost 7 bases, and 13 bases lay between the germline ends. The CDR3 coding sequence is TGTGCCAGCAGTGAATCTGGCAGGGTTGGTGAAAAACTGTTTTTT. Its translation is CASSESGRVGEKLFF.

The genes are TRBV30 and TRBJ2-7, with TRBD1 as a possible D gene (6 bases). The CDR3 length is 12 residues. Germline V gene sequence: CDR1 GTSNPN, CDR2 SVGIG (reference sequence). V lost 0 bases and J lost 6, with 9 bases in between. CDR3 in amino acids: CAWSVDRREQYF. The CDR3 nucleotides read TGTGCCTGGAGTGTAGACAGGCGCGAGCAGTACTTC.

J is TRBJ2-2 and V is TRBV5-1; the match to TRBD1 covers 8 bases. J lost 2 bases, V lost 2 bases, and 5 bases had no gene match. This CDR3 has 16 amino acids. CDR1 SGHRS and CDR2 YFSETQ come from the germline V gene. CDR3 nucleotide sequence: TGCGCCAGCAGCTTTTCAGGGGGCGCCAACACCGGGGAGCTGTTTTTT. As protein: CASSFSGGANTGELFF.

This clone has more than one count but fewer than ten. V gene TRBV30 combines with J gene TRBJ2-1; no reliable D call. Germline assignment: CDR1 GTSNPN and CDR2 SVGIG (reference sequence). The CDR3 totals 13 residues. Trimming took off 1 base at V and 5 bases at J, with 9 bases between the two ends. This chain's CDR3 is CAWSDNLHNEQFF. The CDR3 nucleotides read TGTGCCTGGAGTGACAACCTTCACAATGAGCAGTTCTTC.

J is TRBJ2-1 and V is TRBV7-4; 12 positions match TRBD2. The germline CDR1 and CDR2 sequences are SGHVT and SQSDAQ. V lost 3 bases, J lost 4 bases, and 10 bases stayed unmatched. This CDR3 is built from 18 residues. CDR3 coding DNA: TGTGCCAGCAGCTTTTACCTCGGCCTAGCGGGAGGGTACAATGAGCAGTTCTTC. Protein sequence: CASSFYLGLAGGYNEQFF.

V gene TRBV7-6 combines with J gene TRBJ1-1, with D unclear. There are 14 residues in the CDR3. CDR1 SGHVS and CDR2 FNYEAQ come from the germline V gene. Trimming stripped 5 bases from V and 0 bases from J, with 10 bases between. The CDR3 protein is CASSTQWMNTEAFF. DNA of the CDR3: TGTGCCAGCAGCACACAGTGGATGAACACTGAAGCTTTCTTT.

The chain has TRBV7-2 and TRBJ2-1; D is ambiguous. The CDR3 consists of 16 residues. The V gene's germline CDR1 is SGHTA and CDR2 FQGNSA. The ends were cut back, 5 bases at V and 8 bases at J, with 22 bases in the middle. Here the CDR3 DNA reads TGTGCCAGCAGCCCCTGGGCAGGTTCCGCCGGGTATGAGCAGTTCTTC. Its protein is CASSPWAGSAGYEQFF.

The V gene is TRBV29-1, the J gene TRBJ1-2, with a weak D call TRBD1 (5 bases). Trimming took off 1 base at V and 5 bases at J, with 8 bases between the two ends. Germline assignment: CDR1 SQVTM and CDR2 ANQGSEA. This CDR3 region has 12 residues. The CDR3 DNA sequence: TGCAGCGTTGAAGGGGGGGAGTATGGCTACACCTTC. This translates into CSVEGGEYGYTF.

The gene calls are TRBV6-6 and TRBJ2-7; 8 bases match TRBD2. This CDR3 is built from 15 residues. Germline V gives CDR1 MNHNY, CDR2 SVGAGI (reference sequence). With 5 bases clipped from V and 5 bases from J, the junction kept 11 bases outside the gene matches. CDR3 region: CASSESGSGRNEQYF. In nucleotides, the CDR3 is TGTGCCAGCAGTGAGAGCGGGAGTGGTAGAAACGAGCAGTACTTC.

The chain couples TRBV7-2 to TRBJ2-3; 7 bases map to TRBD2. CDR3 length: 16 amino acids. J gave up 3 bases and V 5 bases, and 11 bases lay outside the gene matches. Per the germline V gene, CDR1 is SGHTA and CDR2 is FQGNSA. The CDR3 spells CASSPQAGTKTDTQYF. The DNA for the CDR3 is TGTGCCAGCAGCCCCCAAGCCGGGACTAAGACAGATACGCAGTATTTT.

This chain connects TRBV7-8 to TRBJ2-7; D possibly corresponds to TRBD1 (5 bases). CDR1 SGHVS and CDR2 FQNEAQ come from the germline V gene. This CDR3 contains 15 residues. Trimming pared 2 bases from V and 1 base from J, leaving 12 bases between. This CDR3 reads CASSLSGLSSYEQYF. The CDR3, as DNA: TGTGCCAGCAGCTTATCAGGGTTGAGTTCCTACGAGCAGTACTTC. The variable domain in full, with the rest retrieved from reference TRBV7-8 and TRBJ2-7, is GAGVSQSPRYKVAKRGQDVALRCDPISGHVSLFWYQQALGQGPEFLTYFQNEAQLDKSGLPSDRFFAERPEGSVSTLKIQRTQQEDSAVYLCASSLSGLSSYEQYFGPGTRLTVT.

The gene calls are TRBV5-1 and TRBJ2-5; unclear D gene. There are 11 residues in the CDR3. Looked up from germline, CDR1 is SGHRS and CDR2 is YFSETQ. The V end lost 5 bases, the J end lost 1 base, and 3 bases lay between the germline ends. CDR3: CASRTQETQYF. The CDR3 DNA reads as TGCGCCAGCAGGACCCAAGAGACCCAGTACTTC.

This clone has only a few counts. This chain joins TRBV19 and TRBJ2-1; 8 bases match TRBD2. This CDR3 is 17 amino acids long. The germline V gene encodes CDR1 LNHDA and CDR2 SQIVND (reference sequence). Trimming cost V 1 base and J 7 bases; bases outside gene matches: 12. The CDR3 DNA reads as TGTGCCAGTAGTATAGGAATAGCGGGAAGTCTGAGAAATGAGCAGTTCTTC. Translated: CASSIGIAGSLRNEQFF.

The genes are TRBV10-3 and TRBJ2-1; 7 bases agree with TRBD2. Germline CDR1 reads ENHRY; CDR2 reads SYGVKD. This CDR3 comprises 17 residues. Trimming at V came to 2 bases and at J to 7 bases, leaving 14 bases not matched to a gene. The CDR3 DNA sequence: TGTGCCATCAGTGAGAGGAACAGCCCACCAGCGGGGAATGAGCAGTTCTTC. Its translation: CAISERNSPPAGNEQFF.

This chain links TRBV18 with TRBJ1-5, with D uncertain. The CDR3 has 15 amino acids. The V end lost 3 bases, the J end lost 4 bases, and 13 bases lay between the germline ends. CDR1 and CDR2 from the germline V gene are KGHSH and LQKENI. CDR3 loop: CASSPVDGGNQPQHF. CDR3 nucleotides: TGTGCCAGCTCACCTGTCGACGGAGGAAATCAGCCCCAGCATTTT.

This chain connects TRBV6-5 to TRBJ1-2; 7 nucleotides line up with TRBD1. The CDR3 contains 14 residues. Trimming removed 6 bases from V and 7 bases from J; junction bases left unmatched: 11. In germline, CDR1 is MNHEY, CDR2 SVGAGI. The DNA of the CDR3 is TGTGCCAGCAGCCCCGGAGTAGGGGGCCTTGGCTACACCTTC. Its protein product is CASSPGVGGLGYTF.

The chain joins TRBV27 to TRBJ2-5, with D possibly TRBD1 on 6 matching bases. The germline V and J ends were trimmed by 6 bases and 0 bases, with 11 bases remaining between them. The CDR3 loop spans 14 amino acids. Germline-derived CDR1 and CDR2 are MNHEY and SMNVEV (reference sequence). The CDR3 is CASRSDRYQETQYF. The CDR3 DNA reads as TGTGCCAGCAGATCCGACAGGTACCAAGAGACCCAGTACTTC.